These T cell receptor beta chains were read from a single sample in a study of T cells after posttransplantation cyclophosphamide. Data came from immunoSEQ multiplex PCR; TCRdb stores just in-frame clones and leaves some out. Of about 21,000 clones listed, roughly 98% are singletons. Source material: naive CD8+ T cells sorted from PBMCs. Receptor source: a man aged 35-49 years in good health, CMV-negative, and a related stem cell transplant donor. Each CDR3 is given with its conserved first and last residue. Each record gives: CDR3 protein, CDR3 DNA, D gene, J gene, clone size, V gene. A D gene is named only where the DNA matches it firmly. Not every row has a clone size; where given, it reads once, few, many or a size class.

CDR3aa: CASSYGGSYGYTF
CDR3nt: TGTGCCAGCAGTTACGGCGGCAGCTATGGCTACACCTTC
d_gene: NA
j_gene: TRBJ1-2
abundance: NA
v_gene: TRBV6-5

CDR3aa: CASRAYGQSQNIQYF
CDR3nt: TGTGCCAGCAGGGCGTATGGACAGTCACAAAACATTCAGTACTTC
d_gene: NA
j_gene: TRBJ2-4
abundance: NA
v_gene: TRBV28

CDR3aa: CASSGGRDSYNEQFF
CDR3nt: TGTGCCAGCAGCGGAGGGCGGGACTCCTACAATGAGCAGTTCTTC
d_gene: NA
j_gene: TRBJ2-1
abundance: once
v_gene: TRBV6-5

CDR3aa: CASSPGTSGQETQYF
CDR3nt: TGTGCCAGCAGCCCCGGGACTAGCGGACAAGAGACCCAGTACTTC
d_gene: TRBD2
j_gene: TRBJ2-5
abundance: once
v_gene: TRBV7-7

CDR3aa: CASSPTGGGSYEQYF
CDR3nt: TGTGCCAGCAGCCCCACCGGGGGGGGGTCCTACGAGCAGTACTTC
d_gene: TRBD2
j_gene: TRBJ2-7
abundance: once
v_gene: TRBV9

CDR3aa: CASSLGTEYEQYF
CDR3nt: TGTGCCAGCAGTTTGGGGACAGAATACGAGCAGTACTTC
d_gene: TRBD1
j_gene: TRBJ2-7
abundance: NA
v_gene: TRBV27

CDR3aa: CASSQEMGLAGGTDTQYF
CDR3nt: TGTGCCAGCAGCCAAGAAATGGGACTAGCGGGAGGCACAGATACGCAGTATTTT
d_gene: TRBD2
j_gene: TRBJ2-3
abundance: NA
v_gene: TRBV14

CDR3aa: CASSRGQGNQPQHF
CDR3nt: TGTGCCAGCAGTAGGGGACAAGGCAATCAGCCCCAGCATTTT
d_gene: NA
j_gene: TRBJ1-5
abundance: NA
v_gene: TRBV27

CDR3aa: CASSYGYAGEYQEQFF
CDR3nt: TGTGCCAGCAGTTACGGTTACGCGGGAGAATATCAGGAGCAGTTCTTC
d_gene: TRBD2
j_gene: TRBJ2-1
abundance: NA
v_gene: TRBV6-5

CDR3aa: CASSLELADNEQFF
CDR3nt: TGTGCCAGCAGCTTGGAACTAGCGGACAATGAGCAGTTCTTC
d_gene: TRBD2
j_gene: TRBJ2-1
abundance: NA
v_gene: TRBV5-6

CDR3aa: CASSTPRGDQETQYF
CDR3nt: TGTGCCAGCAGTACCCCGCGCGGAGACCAAGAGACCCAGTACTTC
d_gene: NA
j_gene: TRBJ2-5
abundance: NA
v_gene: TRBV6-6

CDR3aa: CASGFTLAATNEQFF
CDR3nt: TGTGCCAGCGGCTTTACCCTAGCGGCAACCAATGAGCAGTTCTTC
d_gene: TRBD2
j_gene: TRBJ2-1
abundance: NA
v_gene: TRBV11-3

CDR3aa: CAIRASGPYNEQFF
CDR3nt: TGTGCCATCAGAGCTAGCGGACCTTACAATGAGCAGTTCTTC
d_gene: TRBD2
j_gene: TRBJ2-1
abundance: NA
v_gene: TRBV10-3

CDR3aa: CASSPGTTTYNEQFF
CDR3nt: TGTGCCAGCTCACCCGGGACTACTACCTACAATGAGCAGTTCTTC
d_gene: TRBD2
j_gene: TRBJ2-1
abundance: NA
v_gene: TRBV18

CDR3aa: CASSQEAGIYEQYF
CDR3nt: TGCGCCAGCAGCCAAGAAGCGGGTATCTACGAGCAGTACTTC
d_gene: NA
j_gene: TRBJ2-7
abundance: NA
v_gene: TRBV4-1

CDR3aa: CASSLGQATEAFF
CDR3nt: TGTGCCAGCAGTTTAGGGCAAGCCACTGAAGCTTTCTTT
d_gene: NA
j_gene: TRBJ1-1
abundance: NA
v_gene: TRBV27

CDR3aa: CASSSSGLSAETQYF
CDR3nt: TGTGCCAGCAGCAGTTCAGGGTTGAGTGCGGAGACCCAGTACTTC
d_gene: NA
j_gene: TRBJ2-5
abundance: NA
v_gene: TRBV7-6

CDR3aa: CASSFLSGEANTGELFF
CDR3nt: TGTGCCAGCAGCTTCCTCTCAGGGGAAGCGAACACCGGGGAGCTGTTTTTT
d_gene: NA
j_gene: TRBJ2-2
abundance: NA
v_gene: TRBV7-8

CDR3aa: CASRLQGTGELFF
CDR3nt: TGTGCCAGCAGACTACAGGGGACCGGGGAGCTGTTTTTT
d_gene: TRBD1
j_gene: TRBJ2-2
abundance: NA
v_gene: TRBV27

CDR3aa: CASSLGGPLNTEAFF
CDR3nt: TGTGCCAGCAGCTTAGGGGGCCCCCTGAACACTGAAGCTTTCTTT
d_gene: NA
j_gene: TRBJ1-1
abundance: NA
v_gene: TRBV7-9

CDR3aa: CSVDDGGTEAFF
CDR3nt: TGCAGCGTTGATGACGGGGGCACTGAAGCTTTCTTT
d_gene: NA
j_gene: TRBJ1-1
abundance: NA
v_gene: TRBV29-1

CDR3aa: CASSETGRSYEQYF
CDR3nt: TGTGCCAGCAGTGAGACAGGGAGGAGCTACGAGCAGTACTTC
d_gene: NA
j_gene: TRBJ2-7
abundance: NA
v_gene: TRBV28

CDR3aa: CASSQTSGSYEQYF
CDR3nt: TGCGCCAGCAGCCAGACTAGCGGGAGTTACGAGCAGTACTTC
d_gene: TRBD2
j_gene: TRBJ2-7
abundance: NA
v_gene: TRBV4-1

CDR3aa: CASKLAGMVGQETQYF
CDR3nt: TGTGCCAGCAAACTAGCGGGAATGGTGGGCCAAGAGACCCAGTACTTC
d_gene: TRBD2
j_gene: TRBJ2-5
abundance: once
v_gene: TRBV28

CDR3aa: CASSLETQLLAYSYNEQFF
CDR3nt: TGTGCCAGCAGCCTAGAAACCCAACTCCTAGCGTACTCCTACAATGAGCAGTTCTTC
d_gene: NA
j_gene: TRBJ2-1
abundance: NA
v_gene: TRBV7-8

CDR3aa: CSVVTGQTYEQYF
CDR3nt: TGCAGCGTCGTTACGGGACAGACCTACGAGCAGTACTTC
d_gene: TRBD1
j_gene: TRBJ2-7
abundance: NA
v_gene: TRBV29-1

CDR3aa: CASSWGEGVDEQYF
CDR3nt: TGCGCCAGCAGCTGGGGCGAGGGGGTAGACGAGCAGTACTTC
d_gene: NA
j_gene: TRBJ2-7
abundance: NA
v_gene: TRBV5-1

CDR3aa: CASSFGQTYEQYF
CDR3nt: TGTGCCAGCAGCTTCGGACAAACCTACGAGCAGTACTTC
d_gene: NA
j_gene: TRBJ2-7
abundance: NA
v_gene: TRBV5-4

CDR3aa: CASSSDREIPEAFF
CDR3nt: TGTGCCAGCAGTTCGGACAGGGAAATACCTGAAGCTTTCTTT
d_gene: TRBD1
j_gene: TRBJ1-1
abundance: NA
v_gene: TRBV6-1

CDR3aa: CASSLAWDRGGKLFF
CDR3nt: TGTGCCAGCAGTCTGGCTTGGGACAGGGGTGGAAAACTGTTTTTT
d_gene: TRBD1
j_gene: TRBJ1-4
abundance: NA
v_gene: TRBV28

CDR3aa: CASSLTVNQETQYF
CDR3nt: TGTGCCAGCAGCTTGACAGTCAACCAAGAGACCCAGTACTTC
d_gene: NA
j_gene: TRBJ2-5
abundance: NA
v_gene: TRBV7-9

CDR3aa: CASTSGGVGNTIYF
CDR3nt: TGTGCCAGCACCTCGGGGGGGGTCGGAAACACCATATATTTT
d_gene: NA
j_gene: TRBJ1-3
abundance: NA
v_gene: TRBV6-5

CDR3aa: CASSPRTAGANVLTF
CDR3nt: TGTGCCAGCTCACCCCGGACAGCCGGGGCCAACGTCCTGACCTTC
d_gene: NA
j_gene: TRBJ2-6
abundance: NA
v_gene: TRBV18

CDR3aa: CASQPLLAGGPRRTDTQYF
CDR3nt: TGTGCCAGCCAACCCCTCCTAGCGGGAGGGCCCCGACGCACAGATACGCAGTATTTT
d_gene: TRBD2
j_gene: TRBJ2-3
abundance: NA
v_gene: TRBV9

CDR3aa: CASSPSTGEYGYTF
CDR3nt: TGTGCCAGTAGTCCTTCGACAGGGGAGTATGGCTACACCTTC
d_gene: TRBD1
j_gene: TRBJ1-2
abundance: NA
v_gene: TRBV19

CDR3aa: CASSTSSHEQYF
CDR3nt: TGTGCCAGCAGTACTTCTAGCCACGAGCAGTACTTC
d_gene: NA
j_gene: TRBJ2-7
abundance: once
v_gene: TRBV6-5

CDR3aa: CASSELIYRGEAFF
CDR3nt: TGTGCCAGCAGTGAATTAATATACCGGGGAGAAGCTTTCTTT
d_gene: NA
j_gene: TRBJ1-1
abundance: once
v_gene: TRBV6-1

CDR3aa: CASSQSPSGTMGETQYF
CDR3nt: TGTGCCAGCAGCCAAAGCCCCTCCGGGACTATGGGGGAGACCCAGTACTTC
d_gene: TRBD2
j_gene: TRBJ2-5
abundance: once
v_gene: TRBV7-9

CDR3aa: CASSLLETQYF
CDR3nt: TGTGCCAGCAGTTTACTCGAGACCCAGTACTTC
d_gene: NA
j_gene: TRBJ2-5
abundance: NA
v_gene: TRBV28

CDR3aa: CASSNRVQETQYF
CDR3nt: TGTGCCAGCAGCAACAGGGTACAAGAGACCCAGTACTTC
d_gene: NA
j_gene: TRBJ2-5
abundance: NA
v_gene: TRBV21-1

CDR3aa: CASSFQTSGRHNEQFF
CDR3nt: TGTGCCAGCAGCTTCCAGACTAGCGGGAGACACAATGAGCAGTTCTTC
d_gene: TRBD2
j_gene: TRBJ2-1
abundance: NA
v_gene: TRBV7-3

CDR3aa: CASSFPGSYEQYF
CDR3nt: TGTGCCAGCAGTTTCCCAGGCAGCTACGAGCAGTACTTC
d_gene: NA
j_gene: TRBJ2-7
abundance: NA
v_gene: TRBV27

CDR3aa: CASSLQGPYGYTF
CDR3nt: TGTGCCAGCAGTCTACAGGGGCCCTATGGCTACACCTTC
d_gene: TRBD1
j_gene: TRBJ1-2
abundance: once
v_gene: TRBV27

CDR3aa: CASSWIAGGLVNEQFF
CDR3nt: TGTGCCAGCAGCTGGATAGCGGGAGGGCTGGTCAATGAGCAGTTCTTC
d_gene: TRBD2
j_gene: TRBJ2-1
abundance: NA
v_gene: TRBV5-4

CDR3aa: CASSERRDRRNYGYTF
CDR3nt: TGTGCCAGCAGTGAAAGGAGGGACAGACGGAACTATGGCTACACCTTC
d_gene: TRBD1
j_gene: TRBJ1-2
abundance: NA
v_gene: TRBV6-1

CDR3aa: CSAYSGVLAKNIQYF
CDR3nt: TGCAGCGCCTATAGCGGGGTACTAGCCAAAAACATTCAGTACTTC
d_gene: TRBD2
j_gene: TRBJ2-4
abundance: NA
v_gene: TRBV29-1

CDR3aa: CASSFSRSTDTQYF
CDR3nt: TGTGCCAGCAGCTTTAGCAGAAGCACAGATACGCAGTATTTT
d_gene: NA
j_gene: TRBJ2-3
abundance: once
v_gene: TRBV11-3

CDR3aa: CATRRIGFTYEQYF
CDR3nt: TGTGCCACCAGGAGGATAGGATTTACCTACGAGCAGTACTTC
d_gene: NA
j_gene: TRBJ2-7
abundance: NA
v_gene: TRBV15

CDR3aa: CASSLSGGKPEQYF
CDR3nt: TGTGCCAGCAGCCTCTCTGGCGGGAAACCCGAGCAGTACTTC
d_gene: NA
j_gene: TRBJ2-7
abundance: NA
v_gene: TRBV6-6

CDR3aa: CASSVEAGTSYEQYF
CDR3nt: TGTGCCAGCAGCGTAGAGGCGGGAACCTCCTACGAGCAGTACTTC
d_gene: NA
j_gene: TRBJ2-7
abundance: NA
v_gene: TRBV9

CDR3aa: CASSGPQTGNYGYTF
CDR3nt: TGTGCCAGCAGCGGTCCCCAGACAGGAAACTATGGCTACACCTTC
d_gene: NA
j_gene: TRBJ1-2
abundance: NA
v_gene: TRBV9

CDR3aa: CAWGQAGYEQYF
CDR3nt: TGTGCCTGGGGACAGGCTGGGTACGAGCAGTACTTC
d_gene: TRBD1
j_gene: TRBJ2-7
abundance: once
v_gene: TRBV30

CDR3aa: CATSRAGTSYEQYF
CDR3nt: TGTGCCACCAGCAGAGCTGGGACATCCTACGAGCAGTACTTC
d_gene: NA
j_gene: TRBJ2-7
abundance: NA
v_gene: TRBV15

CDR3aa: CASSLAAGGPNEQFF
CDR3nt: TGCGCCAGCAGCTTGGCCGCGGGAGGGCCAAATGAGCAGTTCTTC
d_gene: TRBD2
j_gene: TRBJ2-1
abundance: once
v_gene: TRBV5-1